The rows below give T cell receptor beta chains drawn from one sample of a study of blood T cell repertoires in COVID-19. Profiled with immunoSEQ multiplex PCR; TCRdb holds only in-frame clones, not every one. The data contain around 200,000 clones, just over 85% of them singletons. Sequencing was done on a sample of PBMCs or T cells enriched from blood (not recorded which). The receptors originated from a woman aged 40 to 55 with acute COVID-19. CDR3s include the opening cysteine and the closing phenylalanine or tryptophan. Each record gives: V gene, D gene, J gene, CDR3 protein. A D gene is named only where the DNA matches it firmly.

V: TRBV7-8
D: -
J: TRBJ1-3
CDR3: CASSWGLDGASGNTIYF

V: TRBV15
D: TRBD1
J: TRBJ1-2
CDR3: CATTTGGGRNYGYTF

V: TRBV7-6
D: TRBD2
J: TRBJ2-1
CDR3: CASSKVVRGLAGGTISYNEQFF

V: TRBV7-9
D: -
J: TRBJ2-2
CDR3: CASSLTAGELFF

V: TRBV2
D: TRBD1
J: TRBJ1-1
CDR3: CASSPRTGGVTEAFF

V: TRBV4-1
D: TRBD1
J: TRBJ1-2
CDR3: CASSQLRQGRRYGYTF

V: TRBV5-5
D: -
J: TRBJ2-1
CDR3: CASSFEGFEQFF

V: TRBV5-1
D: TRBD1
J: TRBJ1-2
CDR3: CASSRDRGLYGYTF

V: TRBV10-3
D: TRBD1
J: TRBJ1-1
CDR3: CAITGTGGTEAFF

V: TRBV19
D: -
J: TRBJ1-2
CDR3: CASFSGIRGGYTF

V: TRBV10-3
D: -
J: TRBJ1-2
CDR3: CAISDYSSGYTF

V: TRBV6-2/TRBV6-3
D: TRBD1
J: TRBJ1-5
CDR3: CASSYWGQSNQPQHF

V: TRBV27
D: -
J: TRBJ1-5
CDR3: CASSPQRLQPQHF

V: TRBV11-2
D: -
J: TRBJ1-3
CDR3: CASSPAGNTIYF

V: TRBV6-6
D: -
J: TRBJ2-7
CDR3: CASSPPGGQVYEQYF